This T cell receptor beta chain emerged from a study of T cells expressing NK-cell markers. Study-level information: Seven of the eight sequenced donors were HCMV-seropositive; one was seronegative.

TCR beta cDNA was made by 5'RACE template switching with UMIs. Each CDR3 protein gets one entry in TCRdb, which reprocessed the 5' RACE reads and gives no DNA. The sample holds about 460,000 distinct CDR3 sequences. The CDR3 runs 16 residues. CDR1 and CDR2 (germline): MGHRA, YSYEKL. Input material: blood T cells: a sorted CD56 or NKG2C T cell subset, CD4+ or CD8+ T cells, or bulk PBMC T cells (not recorded which). The chain links TRBV4-1 to TRBJ2-3; the D call from TCRdb, TRBD1, cannot be confirmed without DNA. The sequence derives from a woman in her forties or fifties in good health. The CDR3 loop is CASSQTGQISGDTQYF.